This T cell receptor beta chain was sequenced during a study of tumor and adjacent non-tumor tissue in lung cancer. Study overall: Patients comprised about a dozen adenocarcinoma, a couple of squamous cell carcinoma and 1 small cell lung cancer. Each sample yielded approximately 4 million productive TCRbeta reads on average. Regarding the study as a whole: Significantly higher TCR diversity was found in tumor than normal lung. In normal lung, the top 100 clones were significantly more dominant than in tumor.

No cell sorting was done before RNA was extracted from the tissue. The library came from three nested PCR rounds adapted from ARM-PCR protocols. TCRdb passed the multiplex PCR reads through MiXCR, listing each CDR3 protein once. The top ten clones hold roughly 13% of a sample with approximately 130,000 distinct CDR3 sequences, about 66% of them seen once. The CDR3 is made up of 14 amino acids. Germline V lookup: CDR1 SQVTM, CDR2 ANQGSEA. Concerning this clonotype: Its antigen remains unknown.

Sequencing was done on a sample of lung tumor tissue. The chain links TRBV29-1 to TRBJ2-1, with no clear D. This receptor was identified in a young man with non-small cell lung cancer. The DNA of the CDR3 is TGCATGGTTGAAGAGCGCCAGCCCTACAATGAGCAGTTCTTC. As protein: CMVEERQPYNEQFF.